The 19 T cell receptor beta chains below all came from one sample that was sequenced in a study of Graves' ophthalmopathy and Graves' hyperthyroidism. TCR beta CDR3 amplification used RNA transcripts. Second-round multiplex PCR came after first-round RT-PCR with HTBI primers. TCRdb passed the multiplex PCR reads through MiXCR, listing each CDR3 protein once. The sample yields some 370,000 distinct CDR3 sequences, about a sixth seen once. The sample was peripheral blood. These TCRs come from an adult woman with stable Graves' hyperthyroidism.

The genes are TRBV7-8 and TRBJ2-5; tentative D call: TRBD2 (7 bases). This CDR3 has 16 residues. Germline CDR1 is SGHVS and CDR2 is FQNEAQ. Between the trimmed V and J ends, which lost 3 bases and 5 bases, there was a span of 19 bases. CDR3 in amino acids: CASSFARGGMLETQYF. CDR3 coding DNA: TGTGCCAGCAGCTTCGCTAGGGGGGGGATGTTGGAGACCCAGTACTTC.

This clonotype is a singleton in its sample. The chain couples TRBV20-1 to TRBJ2-7; TRBD1 agrees at 9 bases. Germline CDR1 reads DFQATT; CDR2 reads SNEGSKA (reference sequence). V was clipped by 5 bases and J by 4 bases; unmatched bases: 15. The CDR3 is 16 amino acids. CDR3 residues: CSAPLNWDRAKYEQYF. The DNA of the CDR3 is TGCAGTGCTCCCCTGAACTGGGACAGGGCTAAGTACGAGCAGTACTTC.

The sample holds many counts of this clonotype. This chain links TRBV12-3 or TRBV12-4 with TRBJ1-3; maybe TRBD1 (6 bases). The CDR3 extends over 15 amino acids. V gave up 3 bases and J gave up 0 bases, with 9 bases separating them. CDR3 sequence: CASSLDRPSGNTIYF. The CDR3 DNA is TGTGCCAGCAGTTTGGACAGACCCTCTGGAAACACCATATATTTT.

The sample holds many counts of this clonotype. This sequence joins TRBV5-1 and TRBJ2-7; D might be TRBD1 (6 bases). The germline V gene has CDR1 SGHRS and CDR2 YFSETQ. Deletions cut 1 base from V and 0 bases from J, with 11 bases between. The length of the CDR3 is 15 residues. CDR3 DNA: TGCGCCAGCAGCTTGAGGCAGGGGATCTCCTACGAGCAGTACTTC. Translating gives CASSLRQGISYEQYF.

As regards this clonotype: This may stem from a read error, because a much larger clone lies one nucleotide away. V and J are TRBV28 and TRBJ1-6; no definite D call. This CDR3 contains 12 residues. CDR1 is MDHEN, CDR2 SYDVKM, per germline. The CDR3 DNA reads as TGTGCCAGCAGCGATCTCCATTCACACCTCCACTTT. This sequence encodes CASSDLHSHLHF. Based on the CDR3 plus reference TRBV28 and TRBJ1-6, the full variable domain is DVKVTQSSRYLVKRTGEKVFLECVQDMDHENMFWYRQDPGLGLRLIYFSYDVKMKEKGDIPEGYSVSREKKERFSLILESASTNQTSMYLCASSDLHSHLHFGNGTRLTVT.

Comments on this clonotype: This may be a read error: a much more frequent sequence differs by one nucleotide. This sequence joins TRBV9 and TRBJ2-5; the D is unclear. This CDR3 spans 15 amino acids. The germline V gene encodes CDR1 SGDLS and CDR2 YYNGEE. This CDR3 reads CASSAFGATQETKYF. The CDR3 DNA sequence: TGTGCCAGCAGCGCATTTGGCGCAACACAAGAGACCAAGTACTTC. The complete variable domain, with remaining parts taken from reference TRBV9 and TRBJ2-5, reads DSGVTQTPKHLITATGQRVTLRCSPRSGDLSVYWYQQSLDQGLQFLIQYYNGEERAKGNILERFSAQQFPDLHSELNLSSLELGDSALYFCASSAFGATQETKYFGPGTRLLVL.

This clonotype was counted ten times or more. This chain uses TRBV5-1 with TRBJ1-3; 8 nucleotides line up with TRBD1. Germline V gene sequence: CDR1 SGHRS, CDR2 YFSETQ. The CDR3 loop spans 15 amino acids. V shed 3 bases and J 0 bases; nucleotides not matched to a gene: 2. The CDR3 region has the DNA TGCGCCAGCAGCTCGGGACAGGTCTCTGGAAACACCATATATTTT. As protein: CASSSGQVSGNTIYF.

This clonotype appeared many times. The chain combines TRBV3-1 with TRBJ2-5; D remains unclear. Germline V gene data show CDR1 as LGHDT and CDR2 as YNNKEL (reference sequence). CDR3 length equals 12 residues. Deletions cut 1 base from V and 5 bases from J, with 5 bases between. For the CDR3, the DNA is TGTGCCAGCAGCCAAGGGGTTGAGACCCAGTACTTC. This codes for CASSQGVETQYF.

The rearrangement links TRBV11-2 to TRBJ1-2, with D maybe TRBD1 (5 bases). From germline, CDR1 is SGHAT and CDR2 FQNNGV. V was cut by 4 bases and J by 8 bases, with 14 bases left in between. The CDR3 is made up of 13 amino acids. The CDR3, as DNA: TGTGCCAGCAGCTCGCAGGGATCTCTAGGCTACACCTTC. Translating it yields CASSSQGSLGYTF.

This clonotype was found many times. V usage is TRBV25-1 and J usage is TRBJ1-2; D not resolved. Trimming cost V 4 bases and J 8 bases, with 8 bases left between them. The CDR3 has 11 amino acids. Germline V gives CDR1 MGHDK, CDR2 SYGVNS. CDR3 DNA sequence: TGTGCCAGCAGTGGAGGTTGGGGCTACACCTTC. This gives the protein CASSGGWGYTF.

A word on this clonotype: A much larger clone differs by one base, so this may be a read error. This rearrangement joins TRBV19 to TRBJ2-5; possible D gene TRBD2, 6 bases. Looked up from germline, CDR1 is LNHDA and CDR2 is SQIVND (reference sequence). This CDR3 is built from 14 residues. The CDR3 coding sequence is TGTGCCAGTAGTATAGCGGGACTCCAAGGGACCCAGTACTTC. Its translation: CASSIAGLQGTQYF.

Here the CDR3 reads CASRTAGGNNEQFF. The CDR3 DNA reads TGTGCCAGCCGTACTGCGGGAGGGAACAATGAGCAGTTCTTC. The V call is TRBV28, the J call TRBJ2-1; the match to TRBD2 covers 9 bases. The CDR3 spans 14 residues. Germline values: CDR1 MDHEN, CDR2 SYDVKM. With 8 bases clipped from V and 5 bases from J, the junction kept 7 bases outside the gene matches.

This clonotype was recorded many times. This sequence joins TRBV19 and TRBJ2-7; TRBD1 agrees at 7 bases. The CDR3 covers 13 residues. Germline V gene data show CDR1 as LNHDA and CDR2 as SQIVND (reference sequence). V shed 3 bases, J shed 5 bases, and the junction held 4 bases outside the gene matches. This CDR3 reads CASSINRGDEQYF. In nucleotides, the CDR3 is TGTGCCAGTAGTATCAACAGGGGCGACGAGCAGTACTTC.

The chain combines TRBV12-3 or TRBV12-4 with TRBJ1-5; D remains unclear. Trimming shortened V by 1 base and J by 9 bases, and 13 bases separated the two germline ends. There are 14 residues in the CDR3. DNA of the CDR3: TGTGCCAGCAGTTTAGAGGTCGACCTGGGGCCCCAGCATTTT. This codes for CASSLEVDLGPQHF.

At least ten counts were recorded for this clonotype. This sequence joins TRBV28 and TRBJ2-5; weak D call: TRBD2 (5 bases). The CDR3 is 14 residues long. The germline V gene has CDR1 MDHEN and CDR2 SYDVKM. V lost 1 base, J lost 1 base, and 7 bases lay in between. CDR3 coding DNA: TGTGCCAGCAGTTTATTCGAGGGCCAAGAGACCCAGTACTTC. Its protein is CASSLFEGQETQYF.

This clonotype has at least ten counts. The chain links TRBV12-3 or TRBV12-4 to TRBJ1-1; 7 nucleotides line up with TRBD1. Trimming removed 5 bases from V and 3 bases from J; junction bases left unmatched: 9. The CDR3 runs 15 residues. CDR3 sequence reads: CASSPTGQSYTEAFF. The CDR3 bases are TGTGCCAGCAGTCCCACGGGACAGAGCTACACTGAAGCTTTCTTT.

This clonotype was recorded at least ten times. The CDR3 nucleotides are TGTGCCAGCAGTGGACGGACAGGGGAAGAGACCCAGTACTTC. Its protein is CASSGRTGEETQYF. This sequence joins TRBV28 and TRBJ2-5, with 9 bases identical to TRBD1. Trimming at V came to 5 bases and at J to 3 bases, leaving 4 bases not matched to a gene. The CDR3 is made up of 14 amino acids. The V gene's germline CDR1 is MDHEN and CDR2 SYDVKM.

This clonotype has at least ten counts. The CDR3 DNA reads as TGCAGTGCTAGTAAAACCGGACGGGAAGAGACCCAGTACTTC. Its protein is CSASKTGREETQYF. This chain joins TRBV20-1 and TRBJ2-5, with D hard to call. Trimming took 3 bases from V and 3 from J, leaving 14 bases between them. Per the germline V gene, CDR1 is DFQATT and CDR2 is SNEGSKA (reference sequence). This CDR3 contains 14 residues.

This clonotype was seen repeatedly, ten times or more. V gene TRBV6-5 combines with J gene TRBJ1-6, with a possible D match to TRBD1 (6 bases). CDR3 size: 17 residues. Trimming took off 6 bases at V and 6 bases at J, with 21 bases between the two ends. CDR1 is MNHEY, CDR2 SVGAGI, per germline. The CDR3 sequence is CASRRAKRGFSNSPLHF. The DNA for the CDR3 is TGTGCCAGCAGGAGAGCAAAAAGGGGGTTTTCTAATTCACCCCTCCACTTT.